Here is one T cell receptor beta chain with its context. The V gene end was trimmed by 6 bases and the J gene end by 4 bases; junction bases not matched to a gene: 13. The CDR3 loop spans 16 amino acids. Germline CDR1 reads SEHNR; CDR2 reads FQNEAQ (reference sequence). The time point here: peripheral blood 6 weeks after treatment start. The data stem from a study of PD-L1 blockade in urothelial cancer. Study context: Researchers looked at the blood 3 weeks (second dose) and 6 weeks after treatment began. The study recovered a median of 141,255 T cells per blood sample.

Produced via immunoSEQ multiplex PCR; TCRdb's table is partial and in-frame only. This table holds 72,000 or so clones, about nine tenths found once. The material sequenced was PBMCs, taken around atezolizumab (anti-PD-L1) treatment. This chain joins TRBV7-9 and TRBJ2-5; 8 positions match TRBD2. The clonotype comes from a man between 60 and 75 years old with urothelial cancer. Here the CDR3 DNA reads TGTGCCAGCAGTTTCATGACTAGCGAAAAGATAGAGACCCAGTACTTC. This translates into CASSFMTSEKIETQYF.